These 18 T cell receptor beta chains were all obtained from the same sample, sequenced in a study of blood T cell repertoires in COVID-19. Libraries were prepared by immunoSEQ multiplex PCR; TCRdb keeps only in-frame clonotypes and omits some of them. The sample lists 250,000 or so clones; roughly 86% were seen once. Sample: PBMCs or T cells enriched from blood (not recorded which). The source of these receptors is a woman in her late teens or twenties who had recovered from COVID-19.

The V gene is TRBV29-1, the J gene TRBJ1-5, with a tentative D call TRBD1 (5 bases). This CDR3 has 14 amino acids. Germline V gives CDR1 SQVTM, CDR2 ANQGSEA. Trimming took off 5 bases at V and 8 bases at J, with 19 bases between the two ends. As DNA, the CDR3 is TGCAGCGTTCGGCTGGGACTCCAAAGGAAGCCCCAGCATTTT. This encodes CSVRLGLQRKPQHF.

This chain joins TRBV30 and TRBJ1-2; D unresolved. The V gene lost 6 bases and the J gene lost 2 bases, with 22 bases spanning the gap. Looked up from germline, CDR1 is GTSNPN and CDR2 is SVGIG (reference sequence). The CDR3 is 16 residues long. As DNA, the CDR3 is TGTGCCTGCCAGGTTAAAGGCGGTTCGGGGAACTATGGCTACACCTTC. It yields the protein CACQVKGGSGNYGYTF.

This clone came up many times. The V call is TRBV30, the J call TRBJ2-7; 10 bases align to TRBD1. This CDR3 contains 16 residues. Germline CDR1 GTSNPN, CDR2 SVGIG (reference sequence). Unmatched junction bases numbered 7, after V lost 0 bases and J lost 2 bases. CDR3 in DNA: TGTGCCTGGAGTGTACTGAGGACAGGGGGTCCCTACGAGCAGTACTTC. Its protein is CAWSVLRTGGPYEQYF.

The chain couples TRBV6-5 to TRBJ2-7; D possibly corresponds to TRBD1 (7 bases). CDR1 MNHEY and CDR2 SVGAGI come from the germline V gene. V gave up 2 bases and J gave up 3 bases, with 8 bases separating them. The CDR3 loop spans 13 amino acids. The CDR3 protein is CASSYQGGYEQYF. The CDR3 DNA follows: TGTGCCAGCAGTTACCAGGGGGGCTACGAGCAGTACTTC.

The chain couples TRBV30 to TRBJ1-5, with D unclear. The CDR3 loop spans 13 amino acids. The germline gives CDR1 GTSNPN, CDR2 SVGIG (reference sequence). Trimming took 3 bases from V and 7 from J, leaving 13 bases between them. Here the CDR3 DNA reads TGTGCCTGGAGCGACGGTCTGACACAGCCCCAGCATTTT. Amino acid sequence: CAWSDGLTQPQHF.

The CDR3 DNA sequence: TGTGCCAGCAGTTTATCTCTATTGAACACTGAAGCTTTCTTT. As protein: CASSLSLLNTEAFF. This chain joins TRBV28 and TRBJ1-1; D gene uncertain. The germline V and J ends were trimmed by 1 base and 0 bases, with 6 bases remaining between them. This CDR3 is 14 amino acids long. The V gene's germline CDR1 is MDHEN and CDR2 SYDVKM.

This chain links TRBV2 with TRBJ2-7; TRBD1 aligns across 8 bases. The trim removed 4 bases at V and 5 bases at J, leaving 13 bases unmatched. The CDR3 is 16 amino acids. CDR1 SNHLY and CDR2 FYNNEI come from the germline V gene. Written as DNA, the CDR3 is TGTGCCAGCAGTGTACGCAGGGTTGCAGGGGGCGACGAGCAGTACTTC. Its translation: CASSVRRVAGGDEQYF.

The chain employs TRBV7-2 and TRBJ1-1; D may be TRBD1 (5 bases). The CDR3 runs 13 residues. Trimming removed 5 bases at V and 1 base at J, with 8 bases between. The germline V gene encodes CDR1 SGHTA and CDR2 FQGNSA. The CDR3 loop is CASSRDRNTEAFF. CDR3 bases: TGTGCCAGCAGCCGCGACAGGAACACTGAAGCTTTCTTT. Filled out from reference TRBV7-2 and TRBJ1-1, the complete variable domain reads GAGVSQSPSNKVTEKGKDVELRCDPISGHTALYWYRQSLGQGLEFLIYFQGNSAPDKSGLPSDRFSAERTGGSVSTLTIQRTQQEDSAVYLCASSRDRNTEAFFGQGTRLTVV.

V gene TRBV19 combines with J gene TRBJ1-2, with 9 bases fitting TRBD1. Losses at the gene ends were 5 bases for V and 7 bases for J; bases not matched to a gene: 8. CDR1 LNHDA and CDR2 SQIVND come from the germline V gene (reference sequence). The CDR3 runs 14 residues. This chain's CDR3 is CASSLGQGVFGYTF. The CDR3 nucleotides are TGTGCCAGTAGTCTGGGACAGGGAGTATTTGGCTACACCTTC.

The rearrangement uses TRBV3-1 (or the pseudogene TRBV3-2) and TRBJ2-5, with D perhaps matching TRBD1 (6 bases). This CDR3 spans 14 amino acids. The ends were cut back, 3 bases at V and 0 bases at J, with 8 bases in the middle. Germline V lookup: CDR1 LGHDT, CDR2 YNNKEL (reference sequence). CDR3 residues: CASSQGANQETQYF. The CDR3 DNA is TGTGCCAGCAGCCAGGGGGCAAACCAAGAGACCCAGTACTTC.

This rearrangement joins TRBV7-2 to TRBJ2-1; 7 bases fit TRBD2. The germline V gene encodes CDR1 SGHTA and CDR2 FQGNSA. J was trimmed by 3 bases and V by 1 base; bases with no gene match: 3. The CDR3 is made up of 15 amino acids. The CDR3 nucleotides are TGTGCCAGCAGCTTAGGAGCGGGGATCTACAATGAGCAGTTCTTC. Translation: CASSLGAGIYNEQFF.

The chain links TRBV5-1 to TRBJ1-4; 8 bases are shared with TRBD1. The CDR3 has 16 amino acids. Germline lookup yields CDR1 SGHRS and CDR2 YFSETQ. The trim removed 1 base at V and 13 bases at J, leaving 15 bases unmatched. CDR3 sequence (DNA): TGCGCCAGCAGCTTGAGGACAGGGCCCCAGGGTGGGGGACTGTTTTTT. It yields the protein CASSLRTGPQGGGLFF.

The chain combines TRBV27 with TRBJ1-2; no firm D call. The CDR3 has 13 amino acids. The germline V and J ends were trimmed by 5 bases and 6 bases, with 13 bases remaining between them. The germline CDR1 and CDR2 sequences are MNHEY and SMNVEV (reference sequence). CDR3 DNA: TGTGCCAGCAGTCCGGGTCCCCCACATGGCTACACCTTC. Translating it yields CASSPGPPHGYTF.

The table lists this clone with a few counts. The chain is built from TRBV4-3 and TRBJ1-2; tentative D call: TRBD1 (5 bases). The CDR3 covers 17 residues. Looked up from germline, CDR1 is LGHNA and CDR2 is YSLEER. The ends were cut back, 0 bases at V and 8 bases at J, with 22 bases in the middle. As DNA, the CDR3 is TGCGCCAGCAGCCAAGATTTTATTTTCGGGGGAGAAGACGGCTACACCTTC. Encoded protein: CASSQDFIFGGEDGYTF.

CDR3 in amino acids: CASTPGGWPQETQYF. The CDR3 DNA reads as TGTGCCAGCACACCGGGGGGCTGGCCCCAAGAGACCCAGTACTTC. The V and J genes are TRBV2 and TRBJ2-5; D might be TRBD2 (7 bases). There are 15 residues in the CDR3. V was trimmed by 7 bases and J by 1 base, leaving 16 bases between them. The germline gives CDR1 SNHLY, CDR2 FYNNEI.

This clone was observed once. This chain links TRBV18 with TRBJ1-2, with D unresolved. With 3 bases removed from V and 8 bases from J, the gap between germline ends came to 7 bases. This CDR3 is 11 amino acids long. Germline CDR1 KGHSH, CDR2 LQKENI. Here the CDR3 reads CASSPIVGYTF. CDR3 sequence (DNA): TGTGCCAGCTCACCGATAGTCGGCTACACCTTC.

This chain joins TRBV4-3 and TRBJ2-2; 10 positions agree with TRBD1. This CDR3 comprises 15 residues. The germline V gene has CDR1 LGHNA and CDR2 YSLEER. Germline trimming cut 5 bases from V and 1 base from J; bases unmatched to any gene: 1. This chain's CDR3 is CASSRDRGNTGELFF. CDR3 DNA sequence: TGCGCCAGCAGCAGGGACAGGGGGAACACCGGGGAGCTGTTTTTT.

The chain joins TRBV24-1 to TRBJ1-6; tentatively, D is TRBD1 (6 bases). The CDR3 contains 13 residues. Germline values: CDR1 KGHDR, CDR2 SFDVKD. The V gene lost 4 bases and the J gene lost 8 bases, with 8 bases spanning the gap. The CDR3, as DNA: TGTGCCACCAGTGAAGGACAGCATTCACCCCTCCACTTT. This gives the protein CATSEGQHSPLHF.